Following are 28 T cell receptor beta chains from one sample sequenced in a study of blood T cell repertoires in COVID-19. Clones were read by immunoSEQ multiplex PCR, and TCRdb kept only the in-frame ones, dropping some. Of about 350,000 clones listed, about 90% are singletons. The sample comprised PBMCs or T cells enriched from blood (not recorded which). The source is a woman aged 25 to 39 who had been exposed to COVID-19.

V and J are TRBV7-9 and TRBJ2-7; TRBD1 agrees at 9 bases. J gave up 2 bases and V 6 bases, and 8 bases lay outside the gene matches. Germline lookup yields CDR1 SEHNR and CDR2 FQNEAQ (reference sequence). The CDR3 has 15 amino acids. CDR3 protein: CASSPGTGMAYEQYF. The CDR3 region has the DNA TGTGCCAGCAGTCCCGGGACAGGGATGGCCTACGAGCAGTACTTC.

The chain recombines TRBV13 with TRBJ1-6, with D possibly TRBD1 on 5 matching bases. Trimming cost V 2 bases and J 7 bases, with 12 bases left between them. Germline V gene data show CDR1 as PRHDT and CDR2 as FYEKMQ (reference sequence). This CDR3 is built from 15 residues. CDR3 loop: CASSLNRGANSPLHF. DNA of the CDR3: TGTGCCAGCAGCTTAAACCGCGGGGCAAATTCACCCCTCCACTTT.

This sequence joins TRBV28 and TRBJ2-1; D ambiguous. The CDR3 length is 16 residues. V was pared by 6 bases and J by 0 bases, with 15 bases between. The germline gives CDR1 MDHEN, CDR2 SYDVKM. In nucleotides, the CDR3 is TGTGCCAGCAGGGAGCTGCTGGCGAGCTCCTACAATGAGCAGTTCTTC. It is translated as CASRELLASSYNEQFF.

The gene calls are TRBV12-5 and TRBJ1-5; no reliable D call. The V gene lost 2 bases and the J gene lost 3 bases, with 5 bases spanning the gap. Germline assignment: CDR1 LGHNT and CDR2 FRNRAP. This CDR3 is built from 13 residues. The CDR3 here is CASGLSANQPQHF. Here the CDR3 DNA reads TGTGCTAGTGGTTTGAGCGCCAATCAGCCCCAGCATTTT.

The V gene is TRBV19, the J gene TRBJ2-1; D may be TRBD1 (6 bases). CDR3 size: 14 residues. Germline CDR1 is LNHDA and CDR2 is SQIVND (reference sequence). Trimming stripped 9 bases from V and 10 bases from J, with 22 bases between. The CDR3 sequence: CASHTGTLAGEQFF. The CDR3 nucleotides are TGTGCCAGCCACACCGGGACACTGGCCGGGGAGCAGTTCTTC. The full variable domain, its missing parts supplied by reference TRBV19 and TRBJ2-1, is DGGITQSPKYLFRKEGQNVTLSCEQNLNHDAMYWYRQDPGQGLRLIYYSQIVNDFQKGDIAEGYSVSREKKESFPLTVTSAQKNPTAFYLCASHTGTLAGEQFFGPGTRLTVL.

The chain has TRBV19 and TRBJ1-5, with D perhaps matching TRBD1 (6 bases). The CDR3 runs to 13 residues. Germline V CDR1 and CDR2: LNHDA, SQIVND (reference sequence). V lost 3 bases and J lost 6, with 9 bases in between. CDR3 protein: CASSIGGPQPQHF. The CDR3 DNA sequence: TGTGCCAGTAGTATCGGGGGGCCTCAGCCCCAGCATTTT.

The J gene is TRBJ1-3, the V gene TRBV9; D remains ambiguous. The germline V gene has CDR1 SGDLS and CDR2 YYNGEE. The CDR3 is made up of 15 amino acids. The ends were cut back, 0 bases at V and 1 base at J, with 8 bases in the middle. CDR3 sequence (DNA): TGTGCCAGCAGCGTAGAGAGCGCTTCTGGAAACACCATATATTTT. Its protein is CASSVESASGNTIYF.

The rearrangement joins TRBV7-2 to TRBJ2-3, with 7 positions matching TRBD1. CDR3 length: 15 residues. Looked up from germline, CDR1 is SGHTA and CDR2 is FQGNSA. J lost 4 bases, V lost 1 base, and 5 bases had no gene match. CDR3: CASSLGIGGPDTQYF. CDR3 nucleotides: TGTGCCAGCAGCTTAGGTATAGGGGGCCCAGATACGCAGTATTTT.

The V call is TRBV27, the J call TRBJ2-1; possible D gene TRBD1, 6 bases. Per germline, CDR1 MNHEY and CDR2 SMNVEV (reference sequence). CDR3 length: 12 amino acids. V lost 5 bases, J lost 14 bases, and 16 bases lay in between. The CDR3: CASSPTGQTEFF. CDR3 DNA sequence: TGTGCCAGCAGTCCCACCGGACAGACGGAGTTCTTC.

This chain uses TRBV6-4 with TRBJ2-3, with a possible D match to TRBD2 (6 bases). The CDR3 extends over 15 amino acids. CDR1 is MRHNA and CDR2 is SNTAGT in the germline V gene. Trimming stripped 4 bases from V and 0 bases from J, with 11 bases between. The CDR3 protein is CASSVSGISTDTQYF. The CDR3 DNA sequence: TGTGCCAGCAGTGTTAGCGGTATTAGCACAGATACGCAGTATTTT.

The V and J genes are TRBV10-1 and TRBJ2-7; D is perhaps TRBD1 (5 bases). The CDR3 is made up of 14 amino acids. V was trimmed by 0 bases and J by 3 bases, leaving 9 bases between them. Germline CDR1 WNHNN, CDR2 SYGVQD (reference sequence). In nucleotides, the CDR3 is TGCGCCAGCAGTGAGTCGGGGCAGATCTACGAGCAGTACTTC. It yields the protein CASSESGQIYEQYF.

The chain couples TRBV29-1 to TRBJ1-1; 8 bases align to TRBD1. CDR1 is SQVTM and CDR2 is ANQGSEA in the germline V gene. After removal of 6 bases from V and 7 bases from J, the junction contained 10 bases not matched to a gene. This CDR3 has 13 residues. CDR3 amino acids: CSVRGQVGGEAFF. CDR3 DNA sequence: TGCAGCGTCCGGGGACAGGTGGGGGGTGAAGCTTTCTTT. The variable domain in full, with the rest retrieved from reference TRBV29-1 and TRBJ1-1, is SAVISQKPSRDICQRGTSLTIQCQVDSQVTMMFWYRQQPGQSLTLIATANQGSEATYESGFVIDKFPISRPNLTFSTLTVSNMSPEDSSIYLCSVRGQVGGEAFFGQGTRLTVV.

This clone was counted only a few times. V and J are TRBV27 and TRBJ2-7; D might be TRBD2 (5 bases). The V and J ends lost 7 bases and 5 bases respectively, with 15 bases between them. CDR1 is MNHEY, CDR2 SMNVEV, per germline (reference sequence). This CDR3 spans 13 amino acids. Written as DNA, the CDR3 is TGTGCCAGCACCTCCTTCCCCGGGGACGAGCAGTACTTC. It specifies CASTSFPGDEQYF.

The chain recombines TRBV4-1 with TRBJ1-6; TRBD1 matches 12 bases. The CDR3 length is 19 residues. Trimming removed 0 bases from V and 6 bases from J; junction bases left unmatched: 9. Germline V gives CDR1 MGHRA, CDR2 YSYEKL. The CDR3 DNA reads as TGCGCCAGCAGCCAAGACCGGTTGGGGGGACAGGGGGCTAATTCACCCCTCCACTTT. Its protein is CASSQDRLGGQGANSPLHF.

This clone was observed a single time. This sequence joins TRBV9 and TRBJ1-2, with unresolved D. The germline CDR1 and CDR2 sequences are SGDLS and YYNGEE. V lost 0 bases and J lost 4, with 7 bases in between. The CDR3 loop spans 13 amino acids. CDR3 sequence reads: CASSVGPVYGYTF. The CDR3 nucleotides read TGTGCCAGCAGCGTAGGTCCAGTCTATGGCTACACCTTC.

The rearrangement joins TRBV24-1 to TRBJ1-2; 8 bases line up with TRBD1. In germline, CDR1 is KGHDR, CDR2 SFDVKD. With V trimmed by 2 bases and J by 7 bases, 11 bases remained unmatched. This CDR3 region has 16 residues. The CDR3 sequence is CATSDWGDRSVVGYTF. Written as DNA, the CDR3 is TGTGCCACCAGTGATTGGGGGGACAGGTCGGTCGTTGGCTACACCTTC.

This chain connects TRBV12-1 to TRBJ2-1; TRBD2 reflects the table's D call only, with no check against the DNA. TRBV12-1 is annotated as a pseudogene. CDR3 length: 21 residues. CDR3 region: CASKGTSGSRTTILHYNEQFF. The CDR3 region has the DNA TGTGCCAGCAAAGGCACTAGCGGGAGTAGGACAACGATTCTTCACTACAATGAGCAGTTCTTC.

This clone was detected only a few times. J is TRBJ2-7 and V is TRBV3-1 (or the pseudogene TRBV3-2), with 9 bases fitting TRBD2. Germline loops: CDR1 LGHDT, CDR2 YNNKEL (reference sequence). The CDR3 loop spans 16 amino acids. Trimming cost V 4 bases and J 2 bases; bases outside gene matches: 9. The chain's CDR3 is CASSPHSGSGPYEQYF. CDR3 DNA sequence: TGTGCCAGCAGCCCCCATAGCGGGAGTGGTCCCTACGAGCAGTACTTC.

V gene TRBV5-6 combines with J gene TRBJ1-1, with 9 nucleotides matching TRBD1. This CDR3 has 15 residues. Losses at the gene ends were 2 bases for V and 6 bases for J; bases not matched to a gene: 8. Germline V gene sequence: CDR1 SGHDT, CDR2 YYEEEE. CDR3 in DNA: TGTGCCAGCAGCTTTAGGGACAGGGATAGATCTGAAGCTTTCTTT. As protein: CASSFRDRDRSEAFF.

The chain links TRBV28 to TRBJ1-6; D ambiguous. CDR1 is MDHEN, CDR2 SYDVKM, per germline. The germline V and J ends were trimmed by 2 bases and 6 bases, with 14 bases remaining between them. This CDR3 is 16 amino acids long. The CDR3 protein is CASSLTLQAGNSPLHF. The CDR3 nucleotides read TGTGCCAGCAGTTTAACCCTGCAGGCGGGTAATTCACCCCTCCACTTT.

The chain uses TRBV6-5 and TRBJ1-1; D is perhaps TRBD1 (5 bases). V was clipped by 0 bases and J by 4 bases, with 12 bases between them. The CDR3 totals 15 residues. Germline CDR1 and CDR2: MNHEY and SVGAGI. The CDR3 DNA reads as TGTGCCAGCAGTTACTCGAAAACAGGATCCACTGAAGCTTTCTTT. Translated: CASSYSKTGSTEAFF.

The V call is TRBV6-5, the J call TRBJ1-1; 7 bases line up with TRBD1. There are 15 residues in the CDR3. Germline V gives CDR1 MNHEY, CDR2 SVGAGI. The trim removed 6 bases at V and 5 bases at J, leaving 12 bases unmatched. As DNA, the CDR3 is TGTGCCAGCAGAGATGAACCGACAGGGAGGACTGAAGCTTTCTTT. Translating it yields CASRDEPTGRTEAFF.

The J gene is TRBJ1-2, the V gene TRBV29-1; 10 bases map to TRBD1. The germline CDR1 and CDR2 sequences are SQVTM and ANQGSEA. J lost 7 bases, V lost 1 base, and 9 bases had no gene match. The CDR3 consists of 15 residues. CDR3 in DNA: TGCAGCGTTGAAGGACACCCGGGACAGGGGTCTGGCTACACCTTC. It is translated as CSVEGHPGQGSGYTF. Full variable domain (remainder filled in from reference TRBV29-1 and TRBJ1-2): SAVISQKPSRDICQRGTSLTIQCQVDSQVTMMFWYRQQPGQSLTLIATANQGSEATYESGFVIDKFPISRPNLTFSTLTVSNMSPEDSSIYLCSVEGHPGQGSGYTFGSGTRLTVV.

This clone came up once. The gene calls are TRBV18 and TRBJ1-3; D uncertain. Trimming took 0 bases from V and 6 from J, leaving 12 bases between them. The germline CDR1 and CDR2 sequences are KGHSH and LQKENI. CDR3 length: 15 residues. The CDR3 DNA follows: TGTGCCAGCTCACCACCACCGCCAGGTCTAAACACCATATATTTT. This sequence encodes CASSPPPPGLNTIYF.

The rearrangement links TRBV6-4 to TRBJ1-5; D not certain. Trimming pared 5 bases from V and 3 bases from J, leaving 14 bases between. The germline V gene has CDR1 MRHNA and CDR2 SNTAGT. There are 15 residues in the CDR3. CDR3 DNA: TGTGCCAGCAGTCCAGAGGGAGGGTTCAATCAGCCCCAGCATTTT. This encodes CASSPEGGFNQPQHF.

The chain couples TRBV11-2 to TRBJ2-7; tentative D call: TRBD2 (6 bases). From germline, CDR1 is SGHAT and CDR2 FQNNGV. The CDR3 covers 13 residues. The V gene lost 8 bases and the J gene lost 4 bases, with 15 bases spanning the gap. Here the CDR3 DNA reads TGTGCCAGCCTCAGCCGCGGGGATTACGAGCAGTACTTC. This sequence encodes CASLSRGDYEQYF.

This clone has only one observation. The chain recombines TRBV6-6 with TRBJ1-6, with unresolved D. Trimming took off 5 bases at V and 9 bases at J, with 8 bases between the two ends. The CDR3 sequence is 12 residues long. Germline CDR1 reads MNHNY; CDR2 reads SVGAGI (reference sequence). Here the CDR3 DNA reads TGTGCCAGCAGTCCGCCGGGTTCACCCCTCCACTTT. Amino acid sequence: CASSPPGSPLHF.

This clone was seen more than once but under ten times. The V call is TRBV11-1, the J call TRBJ1-2; the D gene is possibly TRBD1 (6 bases). This CDR3 has 15 residues. The germline CDR1 and CDR2 sequences are SGHAT and FQDESV (reference sequence). With 5 bases removed from V and 2 bases from J, the gap between germline ends came to 15 bases. DNA of the CDR3: TGTGCCAGCAGCACCCACACAGGGCCGAACTATGGCTACACCTTC. Translated: CASSTHTGPNYGYTF.